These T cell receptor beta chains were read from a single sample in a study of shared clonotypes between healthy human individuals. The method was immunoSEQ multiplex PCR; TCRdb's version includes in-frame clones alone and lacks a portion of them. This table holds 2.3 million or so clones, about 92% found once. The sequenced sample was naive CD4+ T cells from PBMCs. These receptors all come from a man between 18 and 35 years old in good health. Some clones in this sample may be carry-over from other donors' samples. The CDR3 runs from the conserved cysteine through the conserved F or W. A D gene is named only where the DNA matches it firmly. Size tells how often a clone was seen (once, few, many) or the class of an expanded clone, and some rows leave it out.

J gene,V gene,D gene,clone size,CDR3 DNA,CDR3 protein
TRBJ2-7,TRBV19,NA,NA,TGTGCCAGTAGTATCCTGCCAGCCTACGAGCAGTACTTC,CASSILPAYEQYF
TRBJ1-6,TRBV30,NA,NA,TGTGCCTGGCTTAAGGCCGGGACCTATAATTCACCCCTCCACTTT,CAWLKAGTYNSPLHF
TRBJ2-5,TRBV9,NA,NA,TGTGCCAGCAGCGCGGCAGGGACCTTCCAAGAGACCCAGTACTTC,CASSAAGTFQETQYF
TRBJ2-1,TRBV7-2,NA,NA,TGTGCCAGCAGCATCGGAAATGAGCAGTTCTTC,CASSIGNEQFF
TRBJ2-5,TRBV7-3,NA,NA,TGTGCCAGCAGCAAGGGTAGTTTACAAGAGACCCAGTACTTC,CASSKGSLQETQYF
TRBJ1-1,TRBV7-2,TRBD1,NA,TGTGCCAGCAGCAGGGGGCTATGGGAGGCTGAAGCTTTCTTT,CASSRGLWEAEAFF
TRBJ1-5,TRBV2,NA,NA,TGTGCCAGCAGGGGGGACTTAAATCAGCCCCAGCATTTT,CASRGDLNQPQHF
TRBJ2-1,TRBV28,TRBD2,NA,TGTGCCAGCACCTCGGGGGGTTACAATGAGCAGTTCTTC,CASTSGGYNEQFF
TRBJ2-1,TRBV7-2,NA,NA,TGTGCCAGCAGCTGGGTAAGAGTTGAGCAGTTCTTC,CASSWVRVEQFF
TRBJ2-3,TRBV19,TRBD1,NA,TGTGCCAGTAGTATCAGGACAGGGAGTCCAGATACGCAGTATTTT,CASSIRTGSPDTQYF
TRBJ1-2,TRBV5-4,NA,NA,TGTGCCAGCAGCAAAAATCCCACCTTTCCTAACTATGGCTACACCTTC,CASSKNPTFPNYGYTF
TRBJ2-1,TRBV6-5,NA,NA,TGTGCCAGCAGTTACCAGATTACCTACAATGAGCAGTTCTTC,CASSYQITYNEQFF
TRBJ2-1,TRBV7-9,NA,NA,TGTGCCAGCACCCTCTCTTGGGATGAGCAGTTCTTC,CASTLSWDEQFF
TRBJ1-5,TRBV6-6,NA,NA,TGTGCCAGCAGTTTGGCCGCTTCGGCCCAGCATTTT,CASSLAASAQHF
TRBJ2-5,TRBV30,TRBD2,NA,TGTGCCTGGAGGCTAGCGGGGGGAGGTGAGACCCAGTACTTC,CAWRLAGGGETQYF
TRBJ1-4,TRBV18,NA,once,TGTGCCAGCTCACAAGCGTGGATGGAAAAACTGTTTTTT,CASSQAWMEKLFF
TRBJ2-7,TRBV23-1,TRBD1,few,TGCGCCAGCAGCCTTGGGACAGTCTACGAGCAGTACTTC,CASSLGTVYEQYF
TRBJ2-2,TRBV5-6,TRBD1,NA,TGTGCCAGCAGCTTGTGGGCGACAGGGGTCAACACCGGGGAGCTGTTTTTT,CASSLWATGVNTGELFF
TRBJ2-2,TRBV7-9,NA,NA,TGTGCCAGCAAACCGGGACTTCGAAACACCGGGGAGCTGTTTTTT,CASKPGLRNTGELFF
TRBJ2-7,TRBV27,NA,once,TGTGCCAGCAGTCCAGACGCAGCCTACGAGCAGTACTTC,CASSPDAAYEQYF
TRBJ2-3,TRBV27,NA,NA,TGTGCCAGCAGTCAAAGACAGCTAGATACGCAGTATTTT,CASSQRQLDTQYF
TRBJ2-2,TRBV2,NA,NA,TGTGCCAGCAGCGCAGGGTCTTGGACCGGGGAGCTGTTTTTT,CASSAGSWTGELFF
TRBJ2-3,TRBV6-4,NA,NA,TGTGCCAGCAGTGGGACAGAAACTAGCACAGATACGCAGTATTTT,CASSGTETSTDTQYF
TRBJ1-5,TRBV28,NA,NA,TGTGCCAGCAGTATGACGAAAAATCAGCCCCAGCATTTT,CASSMTKNQPQHF
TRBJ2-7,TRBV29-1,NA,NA,TGCAGCGTTGTAGTCCGAAGGAGCTCCTACGAGCAGTACTTC,CSVVVRRSSYEQYF
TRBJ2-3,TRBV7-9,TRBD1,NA,TGTGCCAGCAGCTTGGGAGAGGGGGCCGTAGATACGCAGTATTTT,CASSLGEGAVDTQYF
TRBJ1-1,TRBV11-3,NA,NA,TGTGCCAGCAGCTTAACTTCGTGGGACCAGAACATTTTCTTT,CASSLTSWDQNIFF
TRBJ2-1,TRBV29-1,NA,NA,TGCAGCGTCACCGGATTGGGGGGATACAATGAGCAGTTCTTC,CSVTGLGGYNEQFF
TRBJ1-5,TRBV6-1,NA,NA,TGTGCCAGCAACAATCAGGTTTGGAATCAGCCCCAGCATTTT,CASNNQVWNQPQHF
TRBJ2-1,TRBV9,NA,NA,TGTGCCAGCAGCGCCGATACGGACCGTTATGAGCAGTTCTTC,CASSADTDRYEQFF
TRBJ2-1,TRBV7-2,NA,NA,TGTGCCAGCAGCACATCTAGGAGTACCTACAATGAGCAGTTCTTC,CASSTSRSTYNEQFF
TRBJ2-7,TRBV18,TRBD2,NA,TGTGCCAGCTCACCAGGGACTAGCGGGAGAGACGAGCAGTACTTC,CASSPGTSGRDEQYF
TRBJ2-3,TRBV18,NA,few,TGTGCCAGCTCACCCCCAAGCACAGATACGCAGTATTTT,CASSPPSTDTQYF
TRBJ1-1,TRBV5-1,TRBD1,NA,TGCGCCAGCAGCCAGACCCCAGGACAGGGGGCGGTAGCTTTCTTT,CASSQTPGQGAVAFF
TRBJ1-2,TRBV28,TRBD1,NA,TGTGCCAGCAGTTCGACAGGGAGCTATGGCTACACCTTC,CASSSTGSYGYTF
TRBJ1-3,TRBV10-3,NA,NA,TGTGCCATCAGTGAAGGGGGACCTGGAAACACCATATATTTT,CAISEGGPGNTIYF
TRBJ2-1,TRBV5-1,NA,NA,TGCGCCAGCAGTTTGCCCCTCAATGAGCAGTTCTTC,CASSLPLNEQFF
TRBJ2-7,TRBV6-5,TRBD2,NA,TGTGCCAGCAGTGCCAGCGGGAGCCACTACGAGCAGTACTTC,CASSASGSHYEQYF
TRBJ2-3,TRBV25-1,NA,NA,TGTGCCAGCAGTGACGGACTCTCAGATACGCAGTATTTT,CASSDGLSDTQYF
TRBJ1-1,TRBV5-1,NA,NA,TGCGCCAGCAGCTTCGGACAGCCCAACACTGAAGCTTTCTTT,CASSFGQPNTEAFF
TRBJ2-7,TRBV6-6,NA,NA,TGTGCCAGCAGTTACTCGTCAGACTACGAGCAGTACTTC,CASSYSSDYEQYF
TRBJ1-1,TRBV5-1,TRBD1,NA,TGCGCCAGCAGCTGGGGGGACAGAAGCACTGAAGCTTTCTTT,CASSWGDRSTEAFF
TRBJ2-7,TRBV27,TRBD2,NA,TGTGCCAGCAGTTCCACTAGCGGGAGGAGTCCGTACTTC,CASSSTSGRSPYF
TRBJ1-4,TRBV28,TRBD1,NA,TGTGCCAGCAGGGACAGGGGGCAACTTCGTGAAAAACTGTTTTTT,CASRDRGQLREKLFF
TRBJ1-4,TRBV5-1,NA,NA,TGCGCCAGCAGCCCCAGCCCGGTCGGACTCGCAACTAATGAAAAACTGTTTTTT,CASSPSPVGLATNEKLFF
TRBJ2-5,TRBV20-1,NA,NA,TGCAGTGCTAGAGCGGGGGAGACCCAGTACTTC,CSARAGETQYF
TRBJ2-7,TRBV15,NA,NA,TGTGCCACCAGCAGGGCCGGGGACCTTTACGAGCAGTACTTC,CATSRAGDLYEQYF
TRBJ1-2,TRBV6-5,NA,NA,TGTGCCAGCAGTACCGGCCCAGACAGGACCTATGGCTACACCTTC,CASSTGPDRTYGYTF
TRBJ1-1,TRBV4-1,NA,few,TGCGCCAGCAGCCATGGGAGACAGCTAGAAGCTTTCTTT,CASSHGRQLEAFF
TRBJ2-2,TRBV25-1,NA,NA,TGTGCCAGCTCAGACGGAGGGGACCCCATCAGGATCGGGGAGCTGTTTTTT,CASSDGGDPIRIGELFF
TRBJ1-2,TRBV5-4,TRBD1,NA,TGTGCCAGCAGCACGGGACAGGATTTCTATGGCTACACCTTC,CASSTGQDFYGYTF
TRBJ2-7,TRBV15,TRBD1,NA,TGTGCCACCAGCAGAAGACAGGGGGGTAGCTCCTACGAGCAGTACTTC,CATSRRQGGSSYEQYF
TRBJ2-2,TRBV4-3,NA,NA,TGCGCCAGCAGCCAAGATCCCCACACCGGGGAGCTGTTTTTT,CASSQDPHTGELFF
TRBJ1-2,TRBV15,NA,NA,TGTGCCACCAGCCATTCGACATCTGGCTACACCTTC,CATSHSTSGYTF
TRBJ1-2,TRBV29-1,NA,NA,TGCAGCGCCTCACCTGAGGATGGCTACACCTTC,CSASPEDGYTF